The present TCR beta chain was sequenced within a study of shared clonotypes between healthy human individuals. Overall study findings and caveats: Expectations were that clonotype sharing among donors would be affected by sequencing depth.

Researchers partitioned CD4+ cells into CD45RA+ naive and CD45RA-negative memory subsets. This CDR3 has 19 amino acids. Trimming at V came to 6 bases and at J to 0 bases, leaving 12 bases not matched to a gene. Germline CDR1 is SGHNT and CDR2 is YYREEE (reference sequence). Every subset's genomic DNA went evenly onto several immunoSEQ plates. Sequenced by immunoSEQ multiplex PCR; TCRdb stores in-frame clones only, minus some. The repertoire holds 2 million to 2.5 million clones, around 95% seen once, with 0.13% in the top ten. In regard to this clone: What it binds is not known.

The sequenced material came from naive CD4+ T cells sorted from blood. Specified subset: CD45RA+ positively selected. This TCR came from a man younger than 35 in good health. The chain uses TRBV5-4 and TRBJ2-1; 13 nucleotides agree with TRBD2. CDR3 loop: CASTRGGLAGTSSYNEQFF. The CDR3 nucleotides read TGTGCCAGCACCCGGGGGGGACTAGCGGGAACTAGCTCCTACAATGAGCAGTTCTTC.